The clone carrying this T cell receptor beta chain was counted ten times or more. As handled by the study authors: Amplification of reference gene primers provided the estimated nucleated cell counts. The method was immunoSEQ multiplex PCR; TCRdb's version includes in-frame clones alone and lacks a portion of them. That table supplies the V and J calls and clone size; D and trimming were determined from the DNA. The data contain some 110,000 clones, around 76% of them singletons. This entry is derived from a study of blood T cell repertoires in COVID-19. Study summary: Spain, Italy and the United States supplied samples that represented acute and convalescent COVID-19. In each case, the material was cDNA or gDNA derived from T cells, B-cell-depleted T cells, or PBMCs.

The CDR3 contains 16 residues. Germline CDR1 MNHEY, CDR2 SVGAGI. Germline trimming cut 2 bases from V and 6 bases from J; bases unmatched to any gene: 6. The rearrangement uses TRBV6-5 and TRBJ1-6; TRBD1 matches at 8 bases. This sequence was found in an older woman with acute or convalescent COVID-19. Material for sequencing was peripheral blood. CDR3 coding DNA: TGTGCCAGCAGTTACCGAACCGGGACAGGTAATTCACCCCTCCACTTT. This translates into CASSYRTGTGNSPLHF.